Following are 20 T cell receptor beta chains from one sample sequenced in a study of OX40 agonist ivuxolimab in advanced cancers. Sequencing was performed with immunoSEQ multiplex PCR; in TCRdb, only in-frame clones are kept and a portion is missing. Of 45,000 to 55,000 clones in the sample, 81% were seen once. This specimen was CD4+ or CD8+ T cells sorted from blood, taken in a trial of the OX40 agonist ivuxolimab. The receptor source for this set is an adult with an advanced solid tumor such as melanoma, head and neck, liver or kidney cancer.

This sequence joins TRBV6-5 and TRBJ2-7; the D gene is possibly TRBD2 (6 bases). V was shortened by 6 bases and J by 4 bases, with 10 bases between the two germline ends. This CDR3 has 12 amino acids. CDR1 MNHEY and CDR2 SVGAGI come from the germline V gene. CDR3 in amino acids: CASRSLAYEQYF. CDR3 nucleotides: TGTGCCAGCAGATCACTAGCATACGAGCAGTACTTC.

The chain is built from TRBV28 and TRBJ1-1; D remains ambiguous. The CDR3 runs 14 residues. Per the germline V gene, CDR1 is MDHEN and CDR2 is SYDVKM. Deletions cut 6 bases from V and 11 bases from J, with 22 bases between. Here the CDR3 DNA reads TGTGCCAGCAGCCCCCTCGGCTCAGCGTACTCGGCTTTCTTT. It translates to CASSPLGSAYSAFF.

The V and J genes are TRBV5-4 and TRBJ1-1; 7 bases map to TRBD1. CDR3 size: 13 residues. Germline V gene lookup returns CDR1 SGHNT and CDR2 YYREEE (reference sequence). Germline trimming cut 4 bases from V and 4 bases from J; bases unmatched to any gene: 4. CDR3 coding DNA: TGTGCCAGCAGCCTTCAGGGGGGCACTGAAGCTTTCTTT. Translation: CASSLQGGTEAFF. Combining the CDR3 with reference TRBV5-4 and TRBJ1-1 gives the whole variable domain ETGVTQSPTHLIKTRGQQVTLRCSSQSGHNTVSWYQQALGQGPQFIFQYYREEENGRGNFPPRFSGLQFPNYSSELNVNALELDDSALYLCASSLQGGTEAFFGQGTRLTVV.

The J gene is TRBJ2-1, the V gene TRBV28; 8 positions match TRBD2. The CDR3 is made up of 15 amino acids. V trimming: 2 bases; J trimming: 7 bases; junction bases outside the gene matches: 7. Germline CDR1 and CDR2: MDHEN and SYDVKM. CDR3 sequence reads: CASSLERELFNEQFF. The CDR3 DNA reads TGTGCCAGCAGTTTAGAGCGGGAGCTGTTTAATGAGCAGTTCTTC. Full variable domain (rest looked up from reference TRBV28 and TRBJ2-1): DVKVTQSSRYLVKRTGEKVFLECVQDMDHENMFWYRQDPGLGLRLIYFSYDVKMKEKGDIPEGYSVSREKKERFSLILESASTNQTSMYLCASSLERELFNEQFFGPGTRLTVL.

The CDR3 coding sequence is TGTGCCAGCAGCTCAAGGGACTACCAACGCGGGGAGCTGTTTTTT. Its protein product is CASSSRDYQRGELFF. This rearrangement joins TRBV7-6 to TRBJ2-2, with 7 bases matching TRBD2. V shed 4 bases, J shed 7 bases, and the junction held 9 bases outside the gene matches. The CDR3 is 15 residues long. Per germline, CDR1 SGHVS and CDR2 FNYEAQ.

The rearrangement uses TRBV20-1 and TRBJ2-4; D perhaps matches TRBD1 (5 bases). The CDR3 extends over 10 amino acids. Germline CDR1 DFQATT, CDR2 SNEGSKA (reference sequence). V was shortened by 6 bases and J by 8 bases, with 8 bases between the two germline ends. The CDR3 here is CSAPRDIQYF. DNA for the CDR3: TGCAGTGCCCCCAGGGACATTCAGTACTTC.

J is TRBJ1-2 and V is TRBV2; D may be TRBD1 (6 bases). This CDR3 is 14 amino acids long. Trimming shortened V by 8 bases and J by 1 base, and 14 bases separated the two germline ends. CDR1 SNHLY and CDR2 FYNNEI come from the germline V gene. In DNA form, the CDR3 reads TGTGCCAGCGAGAGGGAGGACAGTAACTATGGCTACACCTTC. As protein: CASEREDSNYGYTF.

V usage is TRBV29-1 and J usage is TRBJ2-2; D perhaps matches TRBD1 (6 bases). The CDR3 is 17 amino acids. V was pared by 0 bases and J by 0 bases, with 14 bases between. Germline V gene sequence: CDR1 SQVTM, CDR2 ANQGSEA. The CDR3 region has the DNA TGCAGCGTTGAAGAGCTGGGACAAGGCGCGAACACCGGGGAGCTGTTTTTT. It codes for CSVEELGQGANTGELFF.

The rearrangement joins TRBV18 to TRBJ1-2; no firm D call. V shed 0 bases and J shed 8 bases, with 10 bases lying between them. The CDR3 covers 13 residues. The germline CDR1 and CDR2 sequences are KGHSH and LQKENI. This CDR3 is CASSPPDEDGYTF. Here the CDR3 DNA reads TGTGCCAGCTCACCACCGGATGAGGACGGCTACACCTTC.

This CDR3 reads CASSRGTVTEAFF. The CDR3 region has the DNA TGTGCCAGCAGCAGGGGGACAGTCACTGAAGCTTTCTTT. This rearrangement joins TRBV21-1 to TRBJ1-1; TRBD1 reflects the table's D call only, with no check against the DNA. TRBV21-1 is a pseudogene segment. The CDR3 totals 13 residues.

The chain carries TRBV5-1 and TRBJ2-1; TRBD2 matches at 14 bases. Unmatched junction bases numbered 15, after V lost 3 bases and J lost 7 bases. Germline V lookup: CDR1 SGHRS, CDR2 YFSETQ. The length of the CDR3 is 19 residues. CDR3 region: CASSSSGLAGVALGNEQFF. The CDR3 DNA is TGCGCCAGCAGCTCCTCGGGACTAGCGGGAGTTGCATTGGGAAATGAGCAGTTCTTC. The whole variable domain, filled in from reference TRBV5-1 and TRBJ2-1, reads KAGVTQTPRYLIKTRGQQVTLSCSPISGHRSVSWYQQTPGQGLQFLFEYFSETQRNKGNFPGRFSGRQFSNSRSEMNVSTLELGDSALYLCASSSSGLAGVALGNEQFFGPGTRLTVL.

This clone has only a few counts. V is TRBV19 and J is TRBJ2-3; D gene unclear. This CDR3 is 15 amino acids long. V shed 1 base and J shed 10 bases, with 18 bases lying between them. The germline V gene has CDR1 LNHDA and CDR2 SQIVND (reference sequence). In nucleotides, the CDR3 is TGTGCCAGTAGTATAGCCCTTTCTGACCCCCCTTCGCAGTATTTT. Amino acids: CASSIALSDPPSQYF.

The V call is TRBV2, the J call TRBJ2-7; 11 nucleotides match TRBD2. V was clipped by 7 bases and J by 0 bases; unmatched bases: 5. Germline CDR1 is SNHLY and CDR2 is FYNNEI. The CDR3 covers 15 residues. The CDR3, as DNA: TGTGCCAGCACTATAGCGGGAGGGAACTCCTACGAGCAGTACTTC. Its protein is CASTIAGGNSYEQYF.

CDR3 residues: CASSNSYEQYV. Written as DNA, the CDR3 is TGTGCCAGCAGCAACTCCTACGAGCAGTACGTC. The V call is TRBV7-2, the J call TRBJ2-7; the D is unclear. The CDR3 is made up of 11 amino acids. Trimming left V 5 bases short and J 0 bases short, with 2 bases between. Germline values: CDR1 SGHTA, CDR2 FQGNSA.

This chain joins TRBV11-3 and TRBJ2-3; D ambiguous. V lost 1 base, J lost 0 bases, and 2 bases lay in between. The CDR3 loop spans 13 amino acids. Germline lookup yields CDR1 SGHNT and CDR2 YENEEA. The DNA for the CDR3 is TGTGCCAGCAGCTTAGGGAGCACAGATACGCAGTATTTT. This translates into CASSLGSTDTQYF. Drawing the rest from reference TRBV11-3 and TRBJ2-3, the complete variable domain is EAGVVQSPRYKIIEKKQPVAFWCNPISGHNTLYWYLQNLGQGPELLIRYENEEAVDDSQLPKDRFSAERLKGVDSTLKIQPAELGDSAVYLCASSLGSTDTQYFGPGTRLTVL.

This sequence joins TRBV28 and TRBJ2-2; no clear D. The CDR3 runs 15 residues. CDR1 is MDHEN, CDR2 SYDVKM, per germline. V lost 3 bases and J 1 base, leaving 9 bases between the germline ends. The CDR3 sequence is CASSLEQVNTGELFF. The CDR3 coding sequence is TGTGCCAGCAGTTTGGAGCAGGTGAACACCGGGGAGCTGTTTTTT.

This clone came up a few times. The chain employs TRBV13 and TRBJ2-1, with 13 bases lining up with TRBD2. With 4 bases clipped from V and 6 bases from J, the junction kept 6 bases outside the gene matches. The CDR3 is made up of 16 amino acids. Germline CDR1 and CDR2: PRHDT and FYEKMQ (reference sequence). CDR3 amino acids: CASSSTGTSGTNEQFF. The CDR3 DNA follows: TGTGCCAGCAGCTCTACCGGGACTAGCGGGACCAATGAGCAGTTCTTC.

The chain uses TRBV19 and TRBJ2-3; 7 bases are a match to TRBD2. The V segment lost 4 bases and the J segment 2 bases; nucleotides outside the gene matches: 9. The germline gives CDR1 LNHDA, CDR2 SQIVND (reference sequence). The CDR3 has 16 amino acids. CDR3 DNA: TGTGCCAGTAGTAGGACTAGATCATCGAACACAGATACGCAGTATTTT. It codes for CASSRTRSSNTDTQYF.

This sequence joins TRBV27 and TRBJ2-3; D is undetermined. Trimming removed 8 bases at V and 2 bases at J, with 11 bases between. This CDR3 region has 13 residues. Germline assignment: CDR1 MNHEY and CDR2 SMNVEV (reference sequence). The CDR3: CASSVASTDTQYF. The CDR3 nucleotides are TGTGCCAGCTCGGTTGCTTCCACAGATACGCAGTATTTT.

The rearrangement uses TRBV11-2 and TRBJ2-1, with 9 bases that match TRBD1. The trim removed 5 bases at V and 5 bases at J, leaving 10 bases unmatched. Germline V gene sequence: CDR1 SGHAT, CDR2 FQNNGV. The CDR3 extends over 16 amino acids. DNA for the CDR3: TGTGCCAGCAGCCCCCGTCCGGGACAGGGCCACAATGAGCAGTTCTTC. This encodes CASSPRPGQGHNEQFF.